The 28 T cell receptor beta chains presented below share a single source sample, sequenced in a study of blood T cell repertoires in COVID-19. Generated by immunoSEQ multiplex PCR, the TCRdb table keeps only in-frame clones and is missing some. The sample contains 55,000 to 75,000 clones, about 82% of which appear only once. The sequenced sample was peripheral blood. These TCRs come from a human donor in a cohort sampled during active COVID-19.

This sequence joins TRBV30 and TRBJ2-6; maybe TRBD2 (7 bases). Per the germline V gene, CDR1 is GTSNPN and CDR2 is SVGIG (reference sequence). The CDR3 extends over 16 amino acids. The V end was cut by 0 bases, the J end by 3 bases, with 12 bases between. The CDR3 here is CAWSVPGGLGANVLTF. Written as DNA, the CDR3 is TGTGCCTGGAGTGTACCGGGGGGCCTTGGGGCCAACGTCCTGACTTTC.

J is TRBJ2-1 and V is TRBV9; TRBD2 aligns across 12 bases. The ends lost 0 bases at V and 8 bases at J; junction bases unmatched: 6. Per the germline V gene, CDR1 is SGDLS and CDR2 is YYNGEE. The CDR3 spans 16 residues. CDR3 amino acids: CASSVAGTSGSYEQFF. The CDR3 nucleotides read TGTGCCAGCAGCGTAGCCGGGACTAGCGGGTCCTATGAGCAGTTCTTC.

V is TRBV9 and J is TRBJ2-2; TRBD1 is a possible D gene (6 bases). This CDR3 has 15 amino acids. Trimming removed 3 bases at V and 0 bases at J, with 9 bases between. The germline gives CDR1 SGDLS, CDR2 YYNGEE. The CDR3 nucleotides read TGTGCCAGCAGCGCCGGGACACCGAACACCGGGGAGCTGTTTTTT. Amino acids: CASSAGTPNTGELFF.

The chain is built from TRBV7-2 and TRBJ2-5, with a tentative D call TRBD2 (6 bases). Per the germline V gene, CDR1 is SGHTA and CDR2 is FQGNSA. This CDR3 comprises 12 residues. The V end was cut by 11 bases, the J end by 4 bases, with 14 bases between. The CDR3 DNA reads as TGTGCCGTCGGGGGTTGGGGAGAGACCCAGTACTTC. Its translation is CAVGGWGETQYF.

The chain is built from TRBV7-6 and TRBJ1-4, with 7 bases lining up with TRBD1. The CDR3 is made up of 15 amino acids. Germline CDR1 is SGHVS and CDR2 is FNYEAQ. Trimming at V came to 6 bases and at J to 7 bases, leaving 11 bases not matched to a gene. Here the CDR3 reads CASSPAEGAGEKLFF. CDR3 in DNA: TGTGCCAGCAGTCCGGCAGAGGGGGCAGGTGAAAAACTGTTTTTT.

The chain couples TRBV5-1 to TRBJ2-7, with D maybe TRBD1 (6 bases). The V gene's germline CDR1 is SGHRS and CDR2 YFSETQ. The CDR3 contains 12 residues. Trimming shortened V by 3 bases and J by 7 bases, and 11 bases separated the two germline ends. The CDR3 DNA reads TGCGCCAGCAGCTCCCAGGACAGAGAGCAGTACTTC. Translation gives CASSSQDREQYF.

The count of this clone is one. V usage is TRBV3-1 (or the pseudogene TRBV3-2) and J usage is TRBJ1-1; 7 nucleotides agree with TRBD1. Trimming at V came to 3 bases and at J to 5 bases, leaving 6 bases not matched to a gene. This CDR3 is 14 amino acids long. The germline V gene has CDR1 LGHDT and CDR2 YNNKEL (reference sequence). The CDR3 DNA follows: TGTGCCAGCAGCCACAGATTACAGGGGACTGAAGCTTTCTTT. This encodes CASSHRLQGTEAFF.

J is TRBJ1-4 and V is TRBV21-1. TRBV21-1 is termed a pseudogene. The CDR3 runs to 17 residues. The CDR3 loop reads CASSKAGDSKSERKLFF. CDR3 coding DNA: TGTGCCAGCAGCAAAGCTGGAGACTCAAAATCAGAGCGAAAACTGTTTTTT.

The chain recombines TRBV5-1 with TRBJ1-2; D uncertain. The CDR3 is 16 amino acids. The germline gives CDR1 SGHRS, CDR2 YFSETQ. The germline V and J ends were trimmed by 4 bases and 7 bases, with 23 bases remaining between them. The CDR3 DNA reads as TGCGCCAGCAGCATTCTCGGAGACGGCGCTCTCATTGGCTACACCTTC. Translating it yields CASSILGDGALIGYTF.

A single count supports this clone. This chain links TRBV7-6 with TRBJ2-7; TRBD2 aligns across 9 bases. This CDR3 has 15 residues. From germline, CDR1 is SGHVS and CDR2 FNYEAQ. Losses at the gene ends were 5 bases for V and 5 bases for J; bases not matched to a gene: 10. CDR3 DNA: TGTGCCAGCAGCCCCCAGGCTAGCGGGATCAACGAGCAGTACTTC. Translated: CASSPQASGINEQYF. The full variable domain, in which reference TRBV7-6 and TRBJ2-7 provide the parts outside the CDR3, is GAGVSQSPRYKVTKRGQDVALRCDPISGHVSLYWYRQALGQGPEFLTYFNYEAQQDKSGLPNDRFSAERPEGSISTLTIQRTEQRDSAMYRCASSPQASGINEQYFGPGTRLTVT.

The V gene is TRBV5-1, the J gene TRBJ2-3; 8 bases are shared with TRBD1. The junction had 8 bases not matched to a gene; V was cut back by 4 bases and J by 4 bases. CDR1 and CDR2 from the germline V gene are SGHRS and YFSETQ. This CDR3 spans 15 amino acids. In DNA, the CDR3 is TGCGCCAGCAGCGGAACACCGGGACAGGCAGATACGCAGTATTTT. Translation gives CASSGTPGQADTQYF.

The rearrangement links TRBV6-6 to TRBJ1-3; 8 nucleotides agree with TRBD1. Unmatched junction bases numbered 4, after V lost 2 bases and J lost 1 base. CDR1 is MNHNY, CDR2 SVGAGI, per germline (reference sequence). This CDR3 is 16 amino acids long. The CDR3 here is CASSYAGGKSGNTIYF. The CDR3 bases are TGTGCCAGCAGTTACGCAGGGGGCAAATCTGGAAACACCATATATTTT.

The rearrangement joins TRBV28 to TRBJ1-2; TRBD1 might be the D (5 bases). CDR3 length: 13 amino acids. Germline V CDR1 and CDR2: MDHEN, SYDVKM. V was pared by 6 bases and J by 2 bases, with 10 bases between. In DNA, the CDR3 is TGTGCCAGCAGCAACACAGGAAACTATGGCTACACCTTC. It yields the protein CASSNTGNYGYTF.

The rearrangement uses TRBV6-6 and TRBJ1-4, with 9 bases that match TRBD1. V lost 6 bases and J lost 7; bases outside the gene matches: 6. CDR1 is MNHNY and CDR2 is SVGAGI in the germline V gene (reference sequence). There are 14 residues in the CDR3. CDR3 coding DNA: TGTGCCAGCAGCCAGACAGGGGGGTTTGAAAAACTGTTTTTT. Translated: CASSQTGGFEKLFF.

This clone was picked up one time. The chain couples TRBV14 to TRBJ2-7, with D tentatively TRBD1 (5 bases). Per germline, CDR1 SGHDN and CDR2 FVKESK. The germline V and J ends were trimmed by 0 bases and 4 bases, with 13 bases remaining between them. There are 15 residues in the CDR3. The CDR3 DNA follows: TGTGCCAGCAGCCAAGATCAGGCAGGGTGGTACGAGCAGTACTTC. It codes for CASSQDQAGWYEQYF.

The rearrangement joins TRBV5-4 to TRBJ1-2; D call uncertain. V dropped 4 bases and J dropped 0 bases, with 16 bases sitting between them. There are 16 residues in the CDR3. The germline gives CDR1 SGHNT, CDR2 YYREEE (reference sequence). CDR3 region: CASSPPGKGANYGYTF. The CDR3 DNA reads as TGTGCCAGCAGCCCCCCCGGGAAGGGAGCTAACTATGGCTACACCTTC.

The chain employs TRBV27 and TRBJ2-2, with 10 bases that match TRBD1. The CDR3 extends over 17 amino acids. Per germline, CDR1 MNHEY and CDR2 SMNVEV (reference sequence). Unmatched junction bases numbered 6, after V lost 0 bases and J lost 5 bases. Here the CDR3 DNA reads TGTGCCAGCAGTTTATCGAGAGACAGGGGGCGAACCGGGGAGCTGTTTTTT. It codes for CASSLSRDRGRTGELFF.

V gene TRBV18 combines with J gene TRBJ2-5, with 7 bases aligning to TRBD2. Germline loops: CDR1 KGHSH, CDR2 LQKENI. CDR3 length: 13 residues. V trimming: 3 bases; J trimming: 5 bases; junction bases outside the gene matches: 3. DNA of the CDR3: TGTGCCAGCTCACCGAGGGGAGGGGAGACCCAGTACTTC. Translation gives CASSPRGGETQYF. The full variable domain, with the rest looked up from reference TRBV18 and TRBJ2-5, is NAGVMQNPRHLVRRRGQEARLRCSPMKGHSHVYWYRQLPEEGLKFMVYLQKENIIDESGMPKERFSAEFPKEGPSILRIQQVVRGDSAAYFCASSPRGGETQYFGPGTRLLVL.

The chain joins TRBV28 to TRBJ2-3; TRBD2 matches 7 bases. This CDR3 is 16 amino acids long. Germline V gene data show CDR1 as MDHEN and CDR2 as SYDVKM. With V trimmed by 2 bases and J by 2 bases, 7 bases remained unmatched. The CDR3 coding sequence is TGTGCCAGCAGTTTACCCGTCGGGAGGAACACAGATACGCAGTATTTT. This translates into CASSLPVGRNTDTQYF.

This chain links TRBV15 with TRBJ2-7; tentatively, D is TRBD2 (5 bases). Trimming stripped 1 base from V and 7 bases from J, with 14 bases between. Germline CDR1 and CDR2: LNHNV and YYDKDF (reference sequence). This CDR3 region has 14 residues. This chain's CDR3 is CATSRGGGLGEQYF. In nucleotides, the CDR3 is TGTGCCACCAGCAGAGGCGGCGGACTCGGAGAGCAGTACTTC.

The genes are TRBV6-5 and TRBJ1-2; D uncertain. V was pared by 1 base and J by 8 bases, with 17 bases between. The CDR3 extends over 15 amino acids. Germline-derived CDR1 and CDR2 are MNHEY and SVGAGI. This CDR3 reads CASSYYPPRGVGYTF. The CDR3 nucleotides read TGTGCCAGCAGTTACTATCCACCAAGAGGCGTAGGCTACACCTTC.

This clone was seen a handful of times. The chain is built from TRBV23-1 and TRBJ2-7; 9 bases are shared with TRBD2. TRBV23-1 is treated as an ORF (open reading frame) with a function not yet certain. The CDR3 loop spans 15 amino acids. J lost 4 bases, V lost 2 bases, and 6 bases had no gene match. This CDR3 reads CASSQTGGRDYEQYF. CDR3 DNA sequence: TGCGCCAGCAGTCAAACGGGCGGGAGGGATTACGAGCAGTACTTC.

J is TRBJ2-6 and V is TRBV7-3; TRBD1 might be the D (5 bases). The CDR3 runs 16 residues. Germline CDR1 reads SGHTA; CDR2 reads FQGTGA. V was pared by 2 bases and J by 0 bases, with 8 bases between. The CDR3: CASSLRQPSGANVLTF. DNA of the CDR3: TGTGCCAGCAGCTTACGACAGCCCTCTGGGGCCAACGTCCTGACTTTC.

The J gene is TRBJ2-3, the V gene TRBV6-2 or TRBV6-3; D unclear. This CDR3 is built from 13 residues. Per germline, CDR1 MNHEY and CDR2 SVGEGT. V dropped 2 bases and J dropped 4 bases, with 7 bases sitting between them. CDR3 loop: CASSYPNSDTQYF. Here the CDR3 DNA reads TGTGCCAGCAGTTACCCGAACTCAGATACGCAGTATTTT.

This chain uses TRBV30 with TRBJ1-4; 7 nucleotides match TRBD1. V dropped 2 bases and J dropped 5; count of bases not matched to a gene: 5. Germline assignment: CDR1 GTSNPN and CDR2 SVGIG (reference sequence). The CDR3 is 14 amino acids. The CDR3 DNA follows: TGTGCCTGGAGTTCAACGACAGGGAATGAAAAACTGTTTTTT. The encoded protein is CAWSSTTGNEKLFF. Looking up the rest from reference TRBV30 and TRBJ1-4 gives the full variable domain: SQTIHQWPATLVQPVGSPLSLECTVEGTSNPNLYWYRQAAGRGLQLLFYSVGIGQISSEVPQNLSASRPQDRQFILSSKKLLLSDSGFYLCAWSSTTGNEKLFFGSGTQLSVL.

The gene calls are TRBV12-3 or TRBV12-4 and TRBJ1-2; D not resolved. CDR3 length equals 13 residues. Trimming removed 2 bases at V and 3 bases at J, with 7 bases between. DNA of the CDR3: TGTGCCAGCAGTTTACAGGCCCACTATGGCTACACCTTC. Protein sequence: CASSLQAHYGYTF.

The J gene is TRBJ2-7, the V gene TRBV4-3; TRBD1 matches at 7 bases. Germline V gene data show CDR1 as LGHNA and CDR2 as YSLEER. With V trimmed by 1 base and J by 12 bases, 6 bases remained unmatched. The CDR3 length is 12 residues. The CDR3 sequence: CASSQVTGVLYF. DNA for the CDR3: TGCGCCAGCAGCCAAGTTACAGGGGTATTGTACTTC.

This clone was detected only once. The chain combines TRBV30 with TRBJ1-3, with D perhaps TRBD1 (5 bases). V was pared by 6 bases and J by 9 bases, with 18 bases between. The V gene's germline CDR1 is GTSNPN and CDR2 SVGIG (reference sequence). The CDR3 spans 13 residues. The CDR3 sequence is CACNTGGAGTIYF. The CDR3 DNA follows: TGTGCCTGTAACACCGGGGGAGCAGGCACCATATATTTT.